A single sample gave rise to the 25 T cell receptor beta chains below, sequenced in a study of Graves' ophthalmopathy and Graves' hyperthyroidism. Amplifying from RNA transcripts, the study obtained TCR beta CDR3 regions. An initial RT-PCR round employing HTBI primers preceded a second-round multiplex PCR. TCRdb re-called the multiplex PCR reads with MiXCR, one entry per CDR3 protein. In the table there are over a million distinct CDR3 sequences, about two fifths of which are singletons. The sample was peripheral blood or thyroid tissue (not recorded which). These TCRs come from an adult man with Graves' hyperthyroidism.

Turning to this clonotype: This may be a read error, as it is one base from a much larger clone. The rearrangement joins TRBV5-1 to TRBJ2-7, with TRBD1 as a possible D gene (7 bases). Germline CDR1 SGHRS, CDR2 YFSETQ. The CDR3 covers 16 residues. This chain's CDR3 is CASSYRWRGRRYEHYF. Written as DNA, the CDR3 is TGTGCCAGCAGCTATCGCTGGAGGGGGCGAAGATACGAGCATTACTTC.

This clonotype occurred many times. The V call is TRBV12-3 or TRBV12-4, the J call TRBJ1-1; D gene ambiguous. The CDR3 spans 14 residues. The V end lost 3 bases, the J end lost 1 base, and 9 bases lay between the germline ends. CDR3 sequence (DNA): TGTGCCAGCAGTTTCCCCGGAGGGAACACTGAAGCTTTCTTT. This sequence encodes CASSFPGGNTEAFF.

Concerning this clonotype itself: This may be a read error: a much more frequent sequence differs by one nucleotide. The V and J genes are TRBV5-1 and TRBJ1-3; D gene ambiguous. The CDR3 has 13 amino acids. Deletions cut 2 bases from V and 2 bases from J, with 5 bases between. Germline assignment: CDR1 SGHRS and CDR2 YFSETQ. The CDR3 region is CASSLHPGNTIYF. CDR3 DNA sequence: TGCGCCAGCAGCTTACACCCTGGAAACACCATATATTTT.

The V and J genes are TRBV5-1 and TRBJ2-3; TRBD1 matches at 9 bases. The CDR3 loop spans 16 amino acids. J was trimmed by 4 bases and V by 4 bases; bases with no gene match: 10. Germline values: CDR1 SGHRS, CDR2 YFSETQ. The CDR3 coding sequence is TGCGCCAGCAGCCCGGACGGGACAGGGAGAGCAGATACGCAGTATTTT. It is translated as CASSPDGTGRADTQYF.

This clonotype has at least ten counts. The V call is TRBV7-9, the J call TRBJ1-6; 10 bases agree with TRBD1. Germline CDR1 reads SEHNR; CDR2 reads FQNEAQ (reference sequence). The CDR3 is 16 residues long. The V segment lost 5 bases and the J segment 7 bases; nucleotides outside the gene matches: 8. CDR3: CASSPFGQGGNSPLHF. The CDR3 DNA sequence: TGTGCCAGCAGCCCATTCGGACAGGGGGGGAATTCACCCCTCCACTTT.

The chain couples TRBV5-4 to TRBJ2-7, with D hard to call. V was shortened by 3 bases and J by 2 bases, with 12 bases between the two germline ends. Germline-derived CDR1 and CDR2 are SGHNT and YYREEE (reference sequence). CDR3 size: 14 residues. The CDR3 DNA is TGTGCCAGCAGCTCTCCACGCAATACCTACGAGCAGTACTTC. Translation gives CASSSPRNTYEQYF.

This chain joins TRBV4-1 and TRBJ2-7; 7 bases are a match to TRBD2. The CDR3 consists of 16 residues. Germline lookup yields CDR1 MGHRA and CDR2 YSYEKL. The trim removed 0 bases at V and 3 bases at J, leaving 8 bases unmatched. DNA of the CDR3: TGCGCCAGCAGCCAAGAACGTGGGACTAAACTCTACGAGCAGTACTTC. Its protein product is CASSQERGTKLYEQYF.

This clonotype was counted at least ten times. The CDR3 DNA reads TGTGCCAGCAGTCCCTGGACAGGGGGCGCCGAGCAGTACTTC. Translating it yields CASSPWTGGAEQYF. J is TRBJ2-7 and V is TRBV28; 11 bases align to TRBD1. CDR1 is MDHEN, CDR2 SYDVKM, per germline. Germline trimming cut 5 bases from V and 6 bases from J; bases unmatched to any gene: 6. This CDR3 has 14 residues.

This clonotype was detected many times. The rearrangement links TRBV2 to TRBJ2-5, with 9 positions matching TRBD1. Unmatched junction bases numbered 3, after V lost 6 bases and J lost 4 bases. CDR1 SNHLY and CDR2 FYNNEI come from the germline V gene. The length of the CDR3 is 13 residues. The CDR3 here is CASREGQGETQYF. Written as DNA, the CDR3 is TGTGCCAGCAGGGAGGGACAGGGAGAGACCCAGTACTTC.

This sequence joins TRBV5-5 and TRBJ2-5; 7 bases map to TRBD1. The CDR3 loop spans 14 amino acids. Germline lookup yields CDR1 SGHKS and CDR2 YYEKEE (reference sequence). Unmatched junction bases numbered 8, after V lost 4 bases and J lost 5 bases. This chain's CDR3 is CASSPDDRVETQYF. CDR3 nucleotides: TGTGCCAGCAGCCCAGACGACAGGGTTGAGACCCAGTACTTC.

The chain has TRBV19 and TRBJ1-2; D ambiguous. Trimming shortened V by 3 bases and J by 0 bases, and 8 bases separated the two germline ends. The V gene's germline CDR1 is LNHDA and CDR2 SQIVND (reference sequence). The CDR3 loop spans 14 amino acids. This chain's CDR3 is CASSISGSNYGYTF. CDR3 nucleotides: TGTGCCAGTAGTATTTCAGGCTCTAACTATGGCTACACCTTC.

About this clonotype itself: This sequence may be a read error, since a much larger clone differs from it by one base. The chain links TRBV5-1 to TRBJ1-2, with D uncertain. V was trimmed by 4 bases and J by 2 bases, leaving 9 bases between them. The CDR3 runs to 13 residues. Germline lookup yields CDR1 SGHRS and CDR2 YFSETQ. CDR3 DNA sequence: TGCGCCAGCAGCAATGACACCAACTATGGCTACACCTTC. Amino acid sequence: CASSNDTNYGYTF.

V usage is TRBV4-3 and J usage is TRBJ1-6; no reliable D call. This CDR3 is 14 amino acids long. CDR1 is LGHNA, CDR2 YSLEER, per germline. V was trimmed by 0 bases and J by 5 bases, leaving 5 bases between them. CDR3 nucleotide sequence: TGCGCCAGCAGCCAAGACGGGGATAATTCACCCCTCCACTTT. Translated: CASSQDGDNSPLHF.

To note about this clonotype: It may be a read error: a sequence one base away is much more abundant. The chain combines TRBV20-1 with TRBJ1-5; perhaps TRBD1 as D (5 bases). Germline V gene data show CDR1 as DFQATT and CDR2 as SNEGSKA (reference sequence). This CDR3 contains 14 residues. Deletions cut 6 bases from V and 5 bases from J, with 17 bases between. The CDR3 DNA reads as TGCAGTGCCAAGACAGCGTCCCCGCATCAGCCCCAGCATTTT. It translates to CSAKTASPHQPQHF.

The V gene is TRBV9, the J gene TRBJ2-4; 9 bases are shared with TRBD1. V dropped 0 bases and J dropped 2; count of bases not matched to a gene: 3. CDR3 length: 16 amino acids. Germline CDR1 SGDLS, CDR2 YYNGEE. CDR3 bases: TGTGCCAGCAGCGTAGGACAGGGGGAGACCAAAAACATTCAGTACTTC. Its protein product is CASSVGQGETKNIQYF.

There are many counts of this clonotype. The chain carries TRBV19 and TRBJ2-6; 7 bases agree with TRBD1. Looked up from germline, CDR1 is LNHDA and CDR2 is SQIVND (reference sequence). The CDR3 runs to 16 residues. V gave up 10 bases and J gave up 0 bases; unmatched junction bases: 9. CDR3 amino acids: CATRPGTDSGANVLTF. The CDR3 DNA reads as TGTGCCACTAGACCCGGGACAGACTCTGGGGCCAACGTCCTGACTTTC.

This sequence joins TRBV13 and TRBJ2-5, with D possibly being TRBD1 (6 bases). Germline CDR1 reads PRHDT; CDR2 reads FYEKMQ (reference sequence). Trimming left V 5 bases short and J 6 bases short, with 22 bases between. The CDR3 runs to 16 residues. This CDR3 reads CASSLGLIRDKQTQYF. As DNA, the CDR3 is TGTGCCAGCAGCCTGGGGTTGATACGGGACAAACAGACCCAGTACTTC.

The chain carries TRBV20-1 and TRBJ2-2; D is possibly TRBD2 (5 bases). V shed 6 bases and J shed 4 bases, with 15 bases lying between them. The CDR3 length is 14 residues. Germline V gene data show CDR1 as DFQATT and CDR2 as SNEGSKA (reference sequence). CDR3 residues: CSAVHERATGELFF. Here the CDR3 DNA reads TGCAGTGCCGTACATGAGAGGGCCACCGGGGAGCTGTTTTTT.

The sample holds many counts of this clonotype. This chain links TRBV2 with TRBJ2-7; TRBD2 agrees at 14 bases. The germline CDR1 and CDR2 sequences are SNHLY and FYNNEI. The CDR3 is made up of 15 amino acids. After removal of 10 bases from V and 0 bases from J, the junction contained 5 bases not matched to a gene. The DNA for the CDR3 is TGTGCCACCACCGGGACTAGCGGGAGCTCCTACGAGCAGTACTTC. Translated: CATTGTSGSSYEQYF.

This clonotype was found a few times. A much larger clonotype is one base distant, so this may be a read error. The chain employs TRBV20-1 and TRBJ2-7, with D possibly TRBD1 on 6 matching bases. The CDR3 totals 14 residues. The V and J ends lost 3 bases and 0 bases respectively, with 12 bases between them. Per germline, CDR1 DFQATT and CDR2 SNEGSKA (reference sequence). For the CDR3, the DNA is TGCAGTGCTAGGGAGAGGGACAACTCCTACGAGCAGTACTTC. Its translation: CSARERDNSYEQYF.

Remarks on this clonotype: The junction and the germline gene differ at one end; a read error may be behind it. The chain combines TRBV10-2 with TRBJ2-7; a possible D gene is TRBD2 (5 bases). This CDR3 spans 15 amino acids. The germline V gene encodes CDR1 WSHSY and CDR2 SAAADI. CDR3 protein: CASSPAGNFVLGQYF. CDR3 DNA: TGTGCCAGCAGCCCGGCCGGGAATTTTGTGTTAGGGCAGTACTTC.

This chain uses TRBV10-3 with TRBJ2-7; a possible D gene is TRBD2 (6 bases). CDR3 size: 14 residues. CDR1 and CDR2 from the germline V gene are ENHRY and SYGVKD. The V gene lost 6 bases and the J gene lost 1 base, with 13 bases spanning the gap. This CDR3 reads CAISPGGASYEQYF. CDR3 DNA: TGTGCCATCAGCCCCGGGGGAGCGTCCTACGAGCAGTACTTC.

This clonotype has at least ten counts. The chain couples TRBV10-3 to TRBJ2-7; TRBD1 aligns across 10 bases. V dropped 5 bases and J dropped 5; count of bases not matched to a gene: 6. Germline V lookup: CDR1 ENHRY, CDR2 SYGVKD. This CDR3 is 14 amino acids long. DNA of the CDR3: TGTGCCATCAGTTTCCGGGACAGGGGTCACGAGCAGTACTTC. This encodes CAISFRDRGHEQYF.

This clonotype was seen repeatedly, ten times or more. The rearrangement links TRBV7-8 to TRBJ2-7; no firm D call. Germline CDR1 and CDR2: SGHVS and FQNEAQ. This CDR3 is 15 amino acids long. Trimming removed 5 bases from V and 1 base from J, with 15 bases in between. The CDR3 region is CASSTSMGASYEQYF. The CDR3 region has the DNA TGTGCCAGCAGCACATCAATGGGTGCATCCTACGAGCAGTACTTC.

In this sample, this clonotype turned up a few times. This likely comes from a read error, as the CDR3 has no conserved phenylalanine or tryptophan at its end. The DNA is omitted, as the CDR3 cannot be located on it reliably, and the CDR3 follows TCRdb's listing. This chain links TRBV29-1 with TRBJ1-4; TRBD1, as called in the table, went unchecked against the DNA. Germline V gives CDR1 SQVTM, CDR2 ANQGSEA. The CDR3 spans 10 residues, counting both ends. CDR3 sequence: CSVDGEGAPY.